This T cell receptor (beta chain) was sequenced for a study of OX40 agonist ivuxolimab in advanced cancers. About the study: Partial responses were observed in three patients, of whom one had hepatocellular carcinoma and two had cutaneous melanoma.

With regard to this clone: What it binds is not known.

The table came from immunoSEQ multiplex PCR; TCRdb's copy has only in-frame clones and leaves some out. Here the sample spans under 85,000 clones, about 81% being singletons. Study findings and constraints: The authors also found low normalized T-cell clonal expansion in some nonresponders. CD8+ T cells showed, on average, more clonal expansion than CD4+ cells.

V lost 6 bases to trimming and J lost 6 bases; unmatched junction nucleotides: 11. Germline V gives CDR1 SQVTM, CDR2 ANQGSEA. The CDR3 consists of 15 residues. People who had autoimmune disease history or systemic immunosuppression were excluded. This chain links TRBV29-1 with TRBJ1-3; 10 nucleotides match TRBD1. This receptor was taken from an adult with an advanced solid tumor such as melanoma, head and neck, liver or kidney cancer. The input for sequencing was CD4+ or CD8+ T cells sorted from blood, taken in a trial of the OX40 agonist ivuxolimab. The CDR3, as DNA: TGCAGCGTCGTGGGTTCGACAGGGGGCGAAAACACCATATATTTT. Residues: CSVVGSTGGENTIYF.